Listed below are T cell receptor beta chains from one sample, sequenced in a study of read filtering for tumor transcriptome and immune sequencing. TCRdb reanalysed the reads using MiXCR and keeps one entry per CDR3 protein. The sample yields 39,000 or so distinct CDR3 sequences, about an eighth seen once. The sample consisted of a population of CD138-negative cells sorted from bone marrow. The receptors derive from a donor over 35 with multiple myeloma. Both conserved end residues are part of each CDR3. D genes are given only for firm matches. For some rows the clone size is stated as once, few or many, or as a class when expanded; others skip it.

j_gene,d_gene,abundance,v_gene,CDR3nt,CDR3aa
TRBJ2-1,.,many,TRBV2,TGTGCCAGCAGTGAGGCTCCGCCATCTCTCTCCTACAATGAGCAGTTCTTC,CASSEAPPSLSYNEQFF
TRBJ2-7,.,many,TRBV20-1,TGCAGTGCTAGAGGAACAGGGACCTTCTCCTACGAGCAGTACTTC,CSARGTGTFSYEQYF
TRBJ2-7,.,many,TRBV20-1,TGCAGTGCTAGAGAAGGGCGGGTGCCCTACGAGCAGTACTTC,CSAREGRVPYEQYF
TRBJ1-1,TRBD1,many,TRBV28,TGTGCCAGCAGTTTTGGTCAGGGGGCGCAAACTGAAGCTTTCTTT,CASSFGQGAQTEAFF
TRBJ2-7,.,.,TRBV29-1,TGCAGCGTTGAGACAGACTCCTACGAGCAGTACTTC,CSVETDSYEQYF
TRBJ2-3,TRBD2,many,TRBV5-1,TGCGCCAGCAGCTTGTCTCTAGCGGGAGCCGGGGGTACGCAGTATTTT,CASSLSLAGAGGTQYF
TRBJ1-5,.,many,TRBV20-1,TGCAGTGCTCGTCAGGCAGGGCGGAGACAGCCCCAGCATTTT,CSARQAGRRQPQHF
TRBJ1-5,.,many,TRBV30,TGTGCCTGGAGTGTAAGCGGGAGCGGTATCAATCAGCCCCAGCATTTT,CAWSVSGSGINQPQHF
TRBJ1-5,TRBD1,few,TRBV29-1,TGCAGCGTCTCGACAGGGTCAGGCAATCAGCCCCAGCATTTT,CSVSTGSGNQPQHF
TRBJ2-3,.,many,TRBV6-1,TGTGCCAGCAGTGATAGGGGGAGGCGTGGGGCGCAGTATTTT,CASSDRGRRGAQYF
TRBJ2-1,TRBD2,many,TRBV10-3,TGTGCCATCAGTGAGGGGTTAGCGGGAAACAATGAGCAGTTCTTC,CAISEGLAGNNEQFF
TRBJ2-6,.,.,TRBV19,TGTGCCAGTAGTCTCCCTGCGGGTCCTGGGGCCAACGTCCTGACTTTC,CASSLPAGPGANVLTF
TRBJ2-5,TRBD2,many,TRBV19,TGTGCCAGTAGTGTCCTAGCGGGAGGGCCGCAGACCCAGTACTTC,CASSVLAGGPQTQYF
TRBJ2-3,.,many,TRBV24-1,TGTGCCACCAGTGATTTAACTGGACCGGGAGATACGCAGTATTTT,CATSDLTGPGDTQYF
TRBJ2-3,TRBD2,many,TRBV20-1,TGCAGTGCTAGACCTCAATGGACTAGCGGGAGGGCCCTTCTAGATACGCAGTATTTT,CSARPQWTSGRALLDTQYF
TRBJ2-2,.,many,TRBV24-1,TGTGCCACCAGTGATCCAGGGAGGAACACCGGGGAGCTGTTTTTT,CATSDPGRNTGELFF
TRBJ2-1,TRBD1,many,TRBV7-3,TGTGCCAGCAGCTTATTCCAGGGGGCGTCGTACAATGAGCAGTTCTTC,CASSLFQGASYNEQFF
TRBJ2-7,TRBD1,many,TRBV11-2,TGTGCCAGCAGCTTAGACCGACAGGGTTCGTACGAGCAGTACTTC,CASSLDRQGSYEQYF
TRBJ2-7,TRBD2,few,TRBV20-1,TGCAGTGCTCTATCCAGACTAGCGGGCTCCTACGAGCAGTACTTC,CSALSRLAGSYEQYF
TRBJ2-7,.,many,TRBV24-1,TGTGCCACCAGTCTCAGGACGGAAGCCGAGCAGTACTTC,CATSLRTEAEQYF
TRBJ2-1,.,many,TRBV18,TGTGCCAGCTCACCCCAAAATAGACTCGATTCGGACAATGAGCAGTTCTTC,CASSPQNRLDSDNEQFF
TRBJ1-5,.,many,TRBV2,TGTGCCAGCAGTGAAGGAAGCCTCAATCAGCCCCAGCATTTT,CASSEGSLNQPQHF
TRBJ2-7,TRBD1,many,TRBV7-2,TGTGCCAGCAGCTTAAGGGACAGCCTATCCTACGAGCAGTACTTC,CASSLRDSLSYEQYF
TRBJ2-5,.,many,TRBV7-9,TGTGCCAGCAGAAGACAAGAGACCCAGTACTTC,CASRRQETQYF
TRBJ1-1,.,.,TRBV5-1,TGCGCCAGCAGCTTGGCAGGGGAAAACACTAAAGCTTTCTTT,CASSLAGENTKAFF
TRBJ2-5,TRBD2,many,TRBV20-1,TGCAGTGCAAAACCTCCTAGCGGGGCAGGAAGGTGGCAAGAGACCCAGTACTTC,CSAKPPSGAGRWQETQYF
TRBJ2-3,TRBD2,many,TRBV28,TGTGCCAGCACCCCGGTTCTAGCGGGAGCCACAGATACGCAGTATTTT,CASTPVLAGATDTQYF
TRBJ2-1,.,many,TRBV6-1,TGTGCCAGCAGGGCAAAGGGCAATGAGCAGTTCTTC,CASRAKGNEQFF
TRBJ2-7,.,many,TRBV2,TGTGCCAGCAGTGAAGGCCAGCCGCCCCGGAACGAGCAGTACTTC,CASSEGQPPRNEQYF
TRBJ1-2,.,.,TRBV29-1,TGCAGCGTTGGGAACATCAAATGCTACACCTTC,CSVGNIKCYTF
TRBJ2-5,TRBD1,few,TRBV12-3/TRBV12-4,TGTGCCAGCAGATCGACAGGGTTCGAGACCCAGTACTTC,CASRSTGFETQYF
TRBJ1-2,TRBD1,many,TRBV3-1,TGTGCCAGCAGCGATGACAGGGGAATAGACTATGGCTACACCTTC,CASSDDRGIDYGYTF
TRBJ2-7,.,many,TRBV30,TGTGCCTGGAGTGTGGGTTTAGGCACCTACGAGCAGTACTTC,CAWSVGLGTYEQYF
TRBJ2-7,TRBD2,many,TRBV29-1,TGCAGCGTTGAGGGTACTAGCGGGATTAGTTACGAGCAGTACTTC,CSVEGTSGISYEQYF
TRBJ1-2,.,.,TRBV2,TGTGCCAGCACCATGGGGACCCGGAACTATGGCTACACCTTC,CASTMGTRNYGYTF
TRBJ2-1,TRBD1,many,TRBV27,TGTGCCAGCAGTCTAATTTTCGGACAGGGCAGTGAGCAGTTCTTC,CASSLIFGQGSEQFF
TRBJ2-1,TRBD2,many,TRBV12-3/TRBV12-4,TGTGCCAGCAGTTTGGTTGGAGCGGGATACAATGAGCAGTTCTTC,CASSLVGAGYNEQFF
TRBJ1-1,.,many,TRBV29-1,TGCAGCGTTGAAGGCTGGGGTTGGGGCACTGAAGCTTTCTTT,CSVEGWGWGTEAFF
TRBJ2-7,.,many,TRBV20-1,TGCAGTGCTAGGCCCCCGGACGAGAGCTACGAGCAGTACTTC,CSARPPDESYEQYF
TRBJ2-1,TRBD2,many,TRBV28,TGTGCCAGCATATCTAGCGGGAGCCGCAGTGAGCAGTTCTTC,CASISSGSRSEQFF
TRBJ2-7,.,many,TRBV24-1,TGTGCCACCAGTGAGACCGGGGCGCAATCCTACGAGCAGTACTTC,CATSETGAQSYEQYF
TRBJ2-7,TRBD2,many,TRBV30,TGTGCCTGGAGACTAGCGGGACGCTGCGAGCAGTACTTC,CAWRLAGRCEQYF
TRBJ2-4,.,few,TRBV28,TGTGCCAGCAGCCCCCAGAACAGGGAAAACATTCAGTACTTC,CASSPQNRENIQYF
TRBJ2-7,.,.,TRBV6-2/TRBV6-3,TGTGCCAGCAGTTTCCGGGGGCAGACCTACGAGCAGTACTTC,CASSFRGQTYEQYF
TRBJ2-1,.,many,TRBV24-1,TGTGCCACCTCAGCGGAGGGGTGGTATGAGCAGTTCTTC,CATSAEGWYEQFF
TRBJ2-1,TRBD1,medium-sized,TRBV20-1,TGCAGTGCCCCGGGACAGGGCTACAATGAGCAGTTCTTC,CSAPGQGYNEQFF
TRBJ2-5,TRBD2,many,TRBV7-8,TGTGCCAGCAGCTTAGATGGTAGCGGGAGGGCCCAAGAGACCCAGTACTTC,CASSLDGSGRAQETQYF